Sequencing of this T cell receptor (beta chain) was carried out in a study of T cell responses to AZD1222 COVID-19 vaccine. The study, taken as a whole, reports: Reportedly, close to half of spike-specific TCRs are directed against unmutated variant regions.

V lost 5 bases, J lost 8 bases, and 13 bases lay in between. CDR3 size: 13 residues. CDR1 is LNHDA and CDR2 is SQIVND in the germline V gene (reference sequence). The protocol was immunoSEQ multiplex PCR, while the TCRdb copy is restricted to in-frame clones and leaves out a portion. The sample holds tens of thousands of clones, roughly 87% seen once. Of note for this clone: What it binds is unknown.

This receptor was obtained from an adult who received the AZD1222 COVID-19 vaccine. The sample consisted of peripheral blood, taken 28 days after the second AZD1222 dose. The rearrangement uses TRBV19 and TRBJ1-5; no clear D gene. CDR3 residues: CASSAPLGEPQHF. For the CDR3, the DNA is TGTGCCAGTAGTGCCCCCTTGGGTGAGCCCCAGCATTTT.